This T cell receptor (beta chain) was recorded in a study of blood T cell repertoires in COVID-19. Study-wide context: The study drew acute and convalescent COVID-19 samples from the United States, Italy and Spain. The analysed material was cDNA or gDNA that came from T cells, B-cell-depleted T cells, or PBMCs.

There are 15 residues in the CDR3. Germline V gene lookup returns CDR1 GTSNPN and CDR2 SVGIG (reference sequence). V was trimmed by 0 bases and J by 4 bases, leaving 13 bases between them. In the study's own analysis: Reference gene primer amplification gave nucleated cell count estimates. Profiled with immunoSEQ multiplex PCR; TCRdb holds only in-frame clones, not every one. Clone size and V and J calls were adopted from that table, with D and trimming inferred from the DNA. The repertoire consists of approximately 150,000 clones, with 88% occurring once and the leading ten covering roughly 10%. This sequence joins TRBV30 and TRBJ1-5; a weak D match, TRBD1 (5 bases). What was sequenced was peripheral blood. The receptor was isolated from a man in his sixties with active or convalescent COVID-19. In DNA form, the CDR3 reads TGTGCCTGGAGTGTAGATCGGGGGGGAAATCAGCCCCAGCATTTT. Its translation is CAWSVDRGGNQPQHF.